This is a list of T cell receptor beta chains from one sample in a study of cytomegalovirus exposure and HLA in healthy donors. Repertoires were generated with immunoSEQ multiplex PCR, while TCRdb's copy carries only in-frame clones and drops some. This sample yields approximately 180,000 clones, of which just over 70% are seen a single time; 2% to 3% belongs to the top ten. Sequenced: PBMCs. These receptors were collected from a human donor in good health. The CDR3 runs from the conserved cysteine through the conserved F or W. A D gene is named only where the DNA matches it firmly. A clone size is listed for some rows: how often the clone was seen (once, few, many), or a class if it is expanded.

size: .
J: TRBJ1-2
D: TRBD1
V: TRBV5-4
DNA: TGTGCAAGCAGCTTGAAATGGACAGGGGGGGGTTCCTATGGCTACACCTTC
CDR3: CASSLKWTGGGSYGYTF

size: .
J: TRBJ1-5
D: .
V: TRBV6-5
DNA: TGTGCCAGCGGACCAGAAACAGGGAAGTATCAGCCCCAGCATTTT
CDR3: CASGPETGKYQPQHF

size: .
J: TRBJ1-1
D: TRBD1
V: TRBV9
DNA: TGTGCCAGCAGCGGAAGGACAGGGATTGAAGCTTTCTTT
CDR3: CASSGRTGIEAFF

size: .
J: TRBJ1-3
D: .
V: TRBV6-5
DNA: TGTGCCAGCAGAGCTGACAGGAGCTCTGGAAACACCATATATTTT
CDR3: CASRADRSSGNTIYF

size: .
J: TRBJ1-3
D: TRBD1
V: TRBV4-1
DNA: TGCGCCAGCAGCCCATGGGACAGCGGCTCTGGAAACACCATATATTTT
CDR3: CASSPWDSGSGNTIYF

size: few
J: TRBJ2-7
D: .
V: TRBV6-4
DNA: TGTGCCAGCAGTGTAGGCAGGGCCTACGAGCAGTACTTC
CDR3: CASSVGRAYEQYF

size: .
J: TRBJ1-2
D: TRBD1
V: TRBV7-8
DNA: TGTGCCAGCAGCTTATTTGGGACAGGGGTACGCTATGGCTACACCTTC
CDR3: CASSLFGTGVRYGYTF

size: .
J: TRBJ2-1
D: TRBD1
V: TRBV5-6
DNA: TGTGCCAGCAGCCGACAGGGGAGGAATGAGCAGTTCTTC
CDR3: CASSRQGRNEQFF

size: .
J: TRBJ2-1
D: TRBD1
V: TRBV5-1
DNA: TGCGCCAGCAGCTCCCCGAGGACAGGGGGCTGTGAGCAGTTCTTC
CDR3: CASSSPRTGGCEQFF

size: few
J: TRBJ2-5
D: TRBD2
V: TRBV7-9
DNA: TGTGCCAGCAGCTTAGTCTCTACTAGCGGGGGTAGAGAGACCCAGTACTTC
CDR3: CASSLVSTSGGRETQYF

size: .
J: TRBJ2-1
D: TRBD2
V: TRBV27
DNA: TGTGCCAGCAGTACTGTAGCGGGGGTCTCTCGGTATGGGCAGTTCTTC
CDR3: CASSTVAGVSRYGQFF

size: .
J: TRBJ1-3
D: TRBD1
V: TRBV7-9
DNA: TGTGCCAGCAGCCTAGACAGGGCCTCTGGAAACACCATATATTTT
CDR3: CASSLDRASGNTIYF

size: .
J: TRBJ2-3
D: .
V: TRBV7-9
DNA: TGTGCCAGCAGCGCTAGACAGGCTGGAGATACGCAGTATTTT
CDR3: CASSARQAGDTQYF

size: .
J: TRBJ1-6
D: TRBD1
V: TRBV7-2
DNA: TGTGCCAGCAGCATCCTACAGTGGCGGGACAGGGTTAAGACACCCCTCCACTTT
CDR3: CASSILQWRDRVKTPLHF

size: .
J: TRBJ2-5
D: .
V: TRBV2
DNA: TGTGCCAGCCCGGGACTTGGGGGAGAGACCCAGTACTTC
CDR3: CASPGLGGETQYF

size: .
J: TRBJ2-5
D: .
V: TRBV7-2
DNA: TGTGCCAGCAGCTTAGAGAGGGGGCAAGAGACCCAGTACTTC
CDR3: CASSLERGQETQYF

size: .
J: TRBJ2-2
D: TRBD2
V: TRBV27
DNA: TGTGCCAGCAGTTTATTAGCGGGGGTCACCGGGGAGCTGTTTTTT
CDR3: CASSLLAGVTGELFF

size: .
J: TRBJ1-6
D: .
V: TRBV27
DNA: TGTGCCAGCGGCGGGAGGACTTATTCACCCCTCCACTTT
CDR3: CASGGRTYSPLHF

size: .
J: TRBJ1-1
D: TRBD1
V: TRBV19
DNA: TGTGCCAGTAGTATCAGGGGGACTGAAGCTTTCTTT
CDR3: CASSIRGTEAFF

size: .
J: TRBJ2-6
D: .
V: TRBV27
DNA: TGTGCCAGCAGTTTATGGGGAGCTGGGGCCAACGTCCTGACTTTC
CDR3: CASSLWGAGANVLTF

size: .
J: TRBJ2-7
D: .
V: TRBV5-1
DNA: TGCGCCAGCAGCGGCAGGGGATTCTCCTCTCCCGATCGGTACGAGCAGTACTTC
CDR3: CASSGRGFSSPDRYEQYF

size: once
J: TRBJ1-5
D: TRBD1
V: TRBV30
DNA: TGTGCCTGGAGCCGACAGGGGGGCCAGCCCCAGCATTTT
CDR3: CAWSRQGGQPQHF

size: .
J: TRBJ2-2
D: TRBD1
V: TRBV29-1
DNA: TGCAGCGTTGCCGGGACAGGGAAGACCGGGGAGCTGTTTTTT
CDR3: CSVAGTGKTGELFF

size: .
J: TRBJ1-1
D: .
V: TRBV2
DNA: TGTGCCAGCAGTGCAGCCGAGCGGGGAGCTTTCTTT
CDR3: CASSAAERGAFF